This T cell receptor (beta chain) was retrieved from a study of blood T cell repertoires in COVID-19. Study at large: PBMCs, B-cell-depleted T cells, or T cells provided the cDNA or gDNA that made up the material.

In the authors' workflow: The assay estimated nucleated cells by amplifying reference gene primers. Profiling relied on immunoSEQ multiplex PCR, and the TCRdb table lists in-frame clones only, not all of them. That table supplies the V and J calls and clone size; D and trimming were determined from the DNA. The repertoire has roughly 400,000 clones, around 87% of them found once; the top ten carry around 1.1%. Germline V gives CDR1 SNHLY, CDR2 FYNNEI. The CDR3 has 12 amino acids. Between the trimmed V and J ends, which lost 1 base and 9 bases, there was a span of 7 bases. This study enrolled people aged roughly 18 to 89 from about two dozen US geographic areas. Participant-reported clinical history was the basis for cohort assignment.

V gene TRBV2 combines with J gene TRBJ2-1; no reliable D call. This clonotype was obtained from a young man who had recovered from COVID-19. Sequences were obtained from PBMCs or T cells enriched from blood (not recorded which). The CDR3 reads CASSEDTTEQFF. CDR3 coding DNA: TGTGCCAGCAGTGAAGACACCACTGAGCAGTTCTTC.